One T cell receptor beta chain is described in this entry. This specimen comes from a study of blood T cell repertoires in COVID-19. Study details: T cells, B-cell-depleted T cells, or PBMCs provided the cDNA or gDNA that served as material.

The V gene lost 5 bases and the J gene lost 1 base, with 16 bases spanning the gap. This CDR3 contains 16 residues. Looked up from germline, CDR1 is SGHNT and CDR2 is YENEEA. The authors' processing: Amplification of reference gene primers was used by the study to estimate nucleated cell counts. Measured with immunoSEQ multiplex PCR; TCRdb has only the in-frame clones, and not every one. Clone size and V and J calls were adopted from that table, with D and trimming inferred from the DNA. Seen here are some 240,000 clones, roughly 83% observed once, and the top ten hold around 9.6%. The TCR comes from a woman aged 80 or over with acute or convalescent COVID-19. Sequencing was carried out using peripheral blood. The rearrangement links TRBV11-3 to TRBJ2-3, with D perhaps TRBD2 (6 bases). CDR3 bases: TGTGCCAGCAGCCCCCGTCGGGGCGGGGGCACAGATACGCAGTATTTT. Its translation is CASSPRRGGGTDTQYF.